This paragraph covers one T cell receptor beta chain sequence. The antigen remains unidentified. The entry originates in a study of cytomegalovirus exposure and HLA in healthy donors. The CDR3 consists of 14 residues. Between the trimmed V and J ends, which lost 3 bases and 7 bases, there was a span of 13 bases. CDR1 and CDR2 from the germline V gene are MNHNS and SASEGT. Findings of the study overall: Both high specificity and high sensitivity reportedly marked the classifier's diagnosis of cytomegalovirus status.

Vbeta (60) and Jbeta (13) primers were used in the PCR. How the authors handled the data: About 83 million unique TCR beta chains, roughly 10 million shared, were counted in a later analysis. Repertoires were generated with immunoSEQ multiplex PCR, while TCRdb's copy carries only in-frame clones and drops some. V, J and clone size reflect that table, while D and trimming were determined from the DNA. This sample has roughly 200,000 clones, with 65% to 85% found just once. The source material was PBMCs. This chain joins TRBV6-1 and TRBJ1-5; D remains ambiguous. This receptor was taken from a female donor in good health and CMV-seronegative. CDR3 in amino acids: CASSEIPRVQPQHF. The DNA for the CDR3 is TGTGCCAGCAGTGAGATACCCCGGGTCCAGCCCCAGCATTTT.